Sequencing of this T cell receptor beta chain was carried out in a study of response to subunit inactivated influenza vaccine. Study-level points and caveats: That few new T cells are recruited by each seasonal influenza vaccination was the authors' suggestion.

The CDR3 contains 14 residues. Germline V gene sequence: CDR1 KGHSH, CDR2 LQKENI. J gave up 12 bases and V 2 bases, and 9 bases lay outside the gene matches. TCRdb used MiXCR to reprocess the RT-PCR reads, holding one entry per CDR3 protein. Here the sample spans some 500,000 distinct CDR3 sequences, 10% to 15% being singletons. As regards this clonotype: Its cognate antigen is unknown.

This chain connects TRBV18 to TRBJ2-1; 8 bases fit TRBD1. The sequencing used PBMCs from blood, collected around seven weeks after vaccination. The TCR originated in a man in his forties or fifties who received an inactivated influenza vaccine. CDR3 loop: CASSPDWDRPWQFF. For the CDR3, the DNA is TGTGCCAGCTCACCAGATTGGGACAGGCCATGGCAGTTCTTC. Full variable domain (remainder filled in from reference TRBV18 and TRBJ2-1): NAGVMQNPRHLVRRRGQEARLRCSPMKGHSHVYWYRQLPEEGLKFMVYLQKENIIDESGMPKERFSAEFPKEGPSILRIQQVVRGDSAAYFCASSPDWDRPWQFFGPGTRLTVL.